This TCR beta chain is from a study of blood T cell repertoires in COVID-19. Study information: PBMCs, B-cell-depleted T cells, or T cells provided the cDNA or gDNA that made up the material.

The V and J ends lost 6 bases and 4 bases, in that order; junction bases with no gene match: 7. Germline V gene data show CDR1 as MNHEY and CDR2 as SVGAGI. This CDR3 spans 14 amino acids. Assay used: immunoSEQ multiplex PCR; TCRdb lists only in-frame clones, some missing. Here the sample spans roughly 200,000 clones, around 89% being singletons. Residents of 24 US areas, aged 18 to 89 years, made up the participants. Recovered status in Cohort 3 required two negative PCRs, clearance, or symptom resolution. The receptor's source is a woman aged 30 to 39 who had recovered from COVID-19. The chain couples TRBV6-5 to TRBJ2-7; TRBD1 agrees at 9 bases. The sequencing input was PBMCs or T cells enriched from blood (not recorded which). The CDR3 spells CASSPGQGRYEQYF. CDR3 nucleotide sequence: TGTGCCAGCAGCCCGGGACAGGGTAGGTACGAGCAGTACTTC.